This TCR beta chain was sequenced for a study of cytomegalovirus exposure and HLA in healthy donors. General study points: Despite most TCR sequences being rare, some public TCRs occurred in many donors. Reports indicated that the classifier achieved high specificity and sensitivity in diagnosing cytomegalovirus status. CMV serostatus alone was available as immune exposure information.

As regards this clone: The antigen is not known.

The germline gives CDR1 SGHVS, CDR2 FQNEAQ. V gave up 5 bases and J gave up 0 bases, with 14 bases separating them. The CDR3 extends over 17 amino acids. Researchers ran the PCR with 60 Vbeta and 13 Jbeta primers. Clones were sequenced by immunoSEQ multiplex PCR, and TCRdb holds only the in-frame ones, with some missing. The sample has around 120,000 clones, approximately 80% seen once. Sequencing was done on a sample of PBMCs. V usage is TRBV7-8 and J usage is TRBJ1-6; D possibly corresponds to TRBD1 (6 bases). The sequence came from a girl aged 2 to 10 in good health and CMV-seronegative. In DNA form, the CDR3 reads TGTGCCAGCAGCGGCAGGGGTTTAAGCTCCTATAATTCACCCCTCCACTTT. It encodes CASSGRGLSSYNSPLHF.